This TCR beta chain was obtained from a study of T cell repertoires in cytomegalovirus infection. The CDR3 is made up of 14 amino acids. Trimming left V 6 bases short and J 1 base short, with 12 bases between. Per germline, CDR1 SGHAT and CDR2 FQNNGV. TCRdb fed the reads into MiXCR, producing one record per CDR3 protein. The sample consists of approximately 400,000 distinct CDR3 sequences, 25% to 40% of them appearing once. Sequenced input: PBMCs. The rearrangement joins TRBV11-2 to TRBJ1-1; D is possibly TRBD1 (6 bases). The clonotype comes from a human donor in good health (CMV status not recorded). Some clones in this sample may be carry-over from other donors' samples. CDR3 residues: CASRSQGQNTEAFF. The CDR3 region has the DNA TGTGCCAGCAGGTCCCAGGGGCAGAACACTGAAGCTTTCTTT.